Listed below are T cell receptor beta chains from one sample, sequenced in a study of blood T cell repertoires in COVID-19. The protocol was immunoSEQ multiplex PCR, while the TCRdb copy is restricted to in-frame clones and leaves out a portion. The profile shows over 200,000 clones, over 80% of them singletons. Sequenced sample: peripheral blood. The receptors come from a human donor in a cohort sampled during active COVID-19. Both conserved end residues are part of each CDR3. Each record gives: CDR3 protein, V gene, J gene.

CDR3aa: CASSARQGKHATNEKLFF; v_gene: TRBV18; j_gene: TRBJ1-4
CDR3aa: CASRENMVEKLFF; v_gene: TRBV27; j_gene: TRBJ1-4
CDR3aa: CASSLLSGGSGEKLFF; v_gene: TRBV28; j_gene: TRBJ1-4
CDR3aa: CASSYSASGRYEQYF; v_gene: TRBV6-8; j_gene: TRBJ2-7
CDR3aa: CASRLIAQGGGYTF; v_gene: TRBV12-2; j_gene: TRBJ1-2
CDR3aa: CASRGQGYTEAFF; v_gene: TRBV19; j_gene: TRBJ1-1
CDR3aa: CASSPRRLQGSGANVLTF; v_gene: TRBV14; j_gene: TRBJ2-6
CDR3aa: CASSADLNTEAFF; v_gene: TRBV5-1; j_gene: TRBJ1-1
CDR3aa: CAWSGGGNQPQHF; v_gene: TRBV30; j_gene: TRBJ1-5
CDR3aa: CASSVGGSYHEQYF; v_gene: TRBV9; j_gene: TRBJ2-7
CDR3aa: CASSEEQGYSEKLFF; v_gene: TRBV7-9; j_gene: TRBJ1-4
CDR3aa: CASSLIYTGQLSNQPQHF; v_gene: TRBV7-3; j_gene: TRBJ1-5
CDR3aa: CASSLNKAALNTGELFF; v_gene: TRBV7-3; j_gene: TRBJ2-2
CDR3aa: CASSQEGQGANSNQPQHF; v_gene: TRBV4-1; j_gene: TRBJ1-5
CDR3aa: CASSSPGYQETQYF; v_gene: TRBV7-7; j_gene: TRBJ2-5
CDR3aa: CATSEPGLAGIHEQFF; v_gene: TRBV24-1; j_gene: TRBJ2-1
CDR3aa: CASRRGGPDSGNTIYF; v_gene: TRBV10-1; j_gene: TRBJ1-3
CDR3aa: CASSRTGFYGYTF; v_gene: TRBV3-1/TRBV3-2; j_gene: TRBJ1-2
CDR3aa: CASSLSPNQPQHF; v_gene: TRBV5-6; j_gene: TRBJ1-5
CDR3aa: CASSLDRSSYNEQFF; v_gene: TRBV27; j_gene: TRBJ2-1
CDR3aa: CASSTLDRVNEQYF; v_gene: TRBV5-6; j_gene: TRBJ2-7
CDR3aa: CASSPRTGDLETQYF; v_gene: TRBV18; j_gene: TRBJ2-5
CDR3aa: CASSLMTGGDEQYF; v_gene: TRBV27; j_gene: TRBJ2-7
CDR3aa: CASSPKLYGTSGSIPSTDTQYF; v_gene: TRBV27; j_gene: TRBJ2-3
CDR3aa: CSATYNEQFF; v_gene: TRBV29-1; j_gene: TRBJ2-1
CDR3aa: CASSGPGTGENTEAFF; v_gene: TRBV13; j_gene: TRBJ1-1
CDR3aa: CASSLEQDYGYTF; v_gene: TRBV7-9; j_gene: TRBJ1-2
CDR3aa: CASSAGGGEYF; v_gene: TRBV9; j_gene: TRBJ2-5
CDR3aa: CASRPGTGWNQPQHF; v_gene: TRBV7-2; j_gene: TRBJ1-5
CDR3aa: CASTSSGINTDTQYF; v_gene: TRBV19; j_gene: TRBJ2-3
CDR3aa: CASSVGGVNGANVLTF; v_gene: TRBV25-1; j_gene: TRBJ2-6
CDR3aa: CASSLVERDGGYEQYF; v_gene: TRBV7-2; j_gene: TRBJ2-7
CDR3aa: CASSQVTSGAYEQYF; v_gene: TRBV3-1/TRBV3-2; j_gene: TRBJ2-7
CDR3aa: CASSLGGAVYEQYF; v_gene: TRBV7-2; j_gene: TRBJ2-7
CDR3aa: CASSLALDYEQYF; v_gene: TRBV7-2; j_gene: TRBJ2-7
CDR3aa: CASSYRGATGGAFF; v_gene: TRBV6-5; j_gene: TRBJ1-1
CDR3aa: CASSAGLSTGELFF; v_gene: TRBV7-9; j_gene: TRBJ2-2
CDR3aa: CASSHPRLEGGPYNEQFF; v_gene: TRBV3-1/TRBV3-2; j_gene: TRBJ2-1
CDR3aa: CASSGGPTSGRIQETQYF; v_gene: TRBV25-1; j_gene: TRBJ2-5
CDR3aa: CASTTTGGAGQPQHF; v_gene: TRBV19; j_gene: TRBJ1-5
CDR3aa: CASTADSNEQYF; v_gene: TRBV2; j_gene: TRBJ2-7
CDR3aa: CASSLERGETQYF; v_gene: TRBV7-2; j_gene: TRBJ2-5
CDR3aa: CASSYFLSYEQYF; v_gene: TRBV12-3/TRBV12-4; j_gene: TRBJ2-7
CDR3aa: CASSYSATGGNQPQHF; v_gene: TRBV6-2/TRBV6-3; j_gene: TRBJ1-5
CDR3aa: CASSLATYTGELFF; v_gene: TRBV11-3; j_gene: TRBJ2-2
CDR3aa: CASSFEGGTEAFF; v_gene: TRBV6-6; j_gene: TRBJ1-1